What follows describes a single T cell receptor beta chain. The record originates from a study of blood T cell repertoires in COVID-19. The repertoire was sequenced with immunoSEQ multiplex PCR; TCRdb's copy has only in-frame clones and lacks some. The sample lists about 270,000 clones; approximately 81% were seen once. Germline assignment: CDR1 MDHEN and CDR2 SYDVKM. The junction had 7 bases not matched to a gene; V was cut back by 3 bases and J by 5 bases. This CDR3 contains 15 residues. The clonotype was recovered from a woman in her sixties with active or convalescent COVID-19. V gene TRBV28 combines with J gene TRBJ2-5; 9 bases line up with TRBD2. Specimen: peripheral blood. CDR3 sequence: CASSFVLAGWETQYF. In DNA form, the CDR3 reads TGTGCCAGCAGTTTCGTGCTAGCGGGGTGGGAGACCCAGTACTTC.